This TCR beta chain derives from a study of human CD8 memory T cell subsets. Study-wide points: Minimal repertoire overlap was seen between stem-like memory T cells and precursor exhausted T cells. For this study, sequencing was restricted to the T cell receptor beta chains only.

CD8+ T cells were isolated by negative magnetic selection. Duplicate roughly 150,000-cell vials of sorted CD8+ T cells per subset supplied the RNA. To note about this clonotype: Its antigen remains unknown.

The CDR3 totals 14 residues. Looked up from germline, CDR1 is MDHEN and CDR2 is SYDVKM. Generation of TCR beta libraries used UMI-labeled 5' RACE. TCRdb reprocessed the 5' RACE reads; each CDR3 protein has one entry and no DNA is given. The sample includes about 10,000 distinct CDR3 sequences. The sequence derives from a human donor in good health. The rearrangement joins TRBV28 to TRBJ2-7; the D gene TCRdb calls, TRBD1, cannot be checked with no DNA. Sequencing was performed on CD8+ T cells from PBMCs. The chain's CDR3 is CASSSDRGLHEQYF. Full variable domain (missing parts from reference TRBV28 and TRBJ2-7): DVKVTQSSRYLVKRTGEKVFLECVQDMDHENMFWYRQDPGLGLRLIYFSYDVKMKEKGDIPEGYSVSREKKERFSLILESASTNQTSMYLCASSSDRGLHEQYFGPGTRLTVT.